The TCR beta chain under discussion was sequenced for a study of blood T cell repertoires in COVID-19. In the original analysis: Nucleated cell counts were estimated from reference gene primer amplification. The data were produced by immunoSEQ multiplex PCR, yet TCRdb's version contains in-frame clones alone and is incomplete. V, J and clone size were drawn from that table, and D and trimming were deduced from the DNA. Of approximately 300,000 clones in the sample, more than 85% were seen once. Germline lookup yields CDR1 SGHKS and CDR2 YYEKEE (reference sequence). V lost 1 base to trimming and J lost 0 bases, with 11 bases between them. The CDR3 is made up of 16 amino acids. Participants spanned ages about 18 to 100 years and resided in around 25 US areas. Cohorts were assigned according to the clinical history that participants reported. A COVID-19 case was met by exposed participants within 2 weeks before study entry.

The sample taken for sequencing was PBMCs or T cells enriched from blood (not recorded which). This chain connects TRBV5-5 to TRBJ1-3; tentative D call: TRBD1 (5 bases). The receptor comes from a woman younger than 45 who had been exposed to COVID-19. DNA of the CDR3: TGTGCCAGCAGCTTGACCGGGACTTACTCTGGAAACACCATATATTTT. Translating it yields CASSLTGTYSGNTIYF.